Detailed here is one TCR beta chain. Its target is unknown. Libraries were prepared by immunoSEQ multiplex PCR; TCRdb keeps only in-frame clonotypes and omits some of them. The sample holds 150,000 or so clones, 91% seen once. The CDR3 is 15 residues long. V dropped 2 bases and J dropped 4 bases, with 14 bases sitting between them. The germline gives CDR1 MNHEY, CDR2 SVGAGI. This sample was taken from a study of T cell responses to AZD1222 COVID-19 vaccine. Findings of the study overall: Unmutated regions of variants are reportedly targeted by nearly half of spike-specific TCRs. In all cases, repertoires were sampled only after the peak T cell response. It was only a handful of AZD1222 recipients who were seropositive at baseline. Among the donors, most were white British and more were female, and clonal diversity was possibly underestimated.

This sequence originates from an adult who received the AZD1222 COVID-19 vaccine. The V and J genes are TRBV6-5 and TRBJ1-1, with D maybe TRBD1 (5 bases). The material sequenced was peripheral blood, taken 28 days after the second AZD1222 dose. CDR3 residues: CASSYHHGGPTEAFF. CDR3 coding DNA: TGTGCCAGCAGTTACCACCACGGGGGACCCACTGAAGCTTTCTTT.